What follows are 32 T cell receptor beta chains derived from one specimen sequenced in a study of T-cell memory formation after mild COVID-19. MiXCR, applied by TCRdb to the 5' RACE reads, yields one record per CDR3 protein. The sample includes over 450,000 distinct CDR3 sequences, roughly 21% seen only once; the top ten take 9.5% to 15%. The sequencing sample was made of PBMCs or a T cell subset sorted from them (not recorded which). Every receptor here comes from an adult woman who had mild COVID-19 (a few samples of this study predate the infection). Cell type and time point are not known.

The rearrangement joins TRBV6-2 or TRBV6-3 to TRBJ2-5; D unclear. This CDR3 contains 14 residues. The V gene's germline CDR1 is MNHEY and CDR2 SVGEGT. V was pared by 0 bases and J by 1 base, with 6 bases between. As DNA, the CDR3 is TGTGCCAGCAGTTACTCGATTCCCCAAGAGACCCAGTACTTC. As protein: CASSYSIPQETQYF.

This chain connects TRBV5-1 to TRBJ1-3, with D unresolved. The ends were cut back, 3 bases at V and 0 bases at J, with 10 bases in the middle. The CDR3 has 15 amino acids. CDR1 and CDR2 (germline): SGHRS, YFSETQ. CDR3 DNA: TGCGCCAGCAGCTACCGGACCGGCTCTGGAAACACCATATATTTT. This encodes CASSYRTGSGNTIYF.

V gene TRBV14 combines with J gene TRBJ1-1, with D unclear. Germline CDR1 SGHDN, CDR2 FVKESK. This CDR3 region has 13 residues. Trimming stripped 1 base from V and 0 bases from J, with 3 bases between. CDR3 bases: TGTGCCAGCAGCCAAGTACTGAACACTGAAGCTTTCTTT. This encodes CASSQVLNTEAFF.

This clonotype appeared a few times. V gene TRBV11-3 combines with J gene TRBJ2-3; D unresolved. This CDR3 has 14 amino acids. V was cut by 2 bases and J by 2 bases, with 8 bases left in between. The germline CDR1 and CDR2 sequences are SGHNT and YENEEA. The CDR3 coding sequence is TGTGCCAGCAGCTTACTTTCCCCCACAGATACGCAGTATTTT. This translates into CASSLLSPTDTQYF.

This clonotype was seen only a few times. V is TRBV27 and J is TRBJ2-7; TRBD2 might be the D (6 bases). Trimming left V 5 bases short and J 6 bases short, with 14 bases between. The germline V gene encodes CDR1 MNHEY and CDR2 SMNVEV (reference sequence). The CDR3 contains 13 residues. In DNA, the CDR3 is TGTGCCAGCAGTCCCGCTGGAGGGAGCGAGCAGTACTTC. It encodes CASSPAGGSEQYF.

Of note for this clonotype: A single base separates this from a much larger clone, so it may be a read error. The chain combines TRBV9 with TRBJ1-3, with unresolved D. The CDR3 covers 14 residues. Per germline, CDR1 SGDLS and CDR2 YYNGEE. V lost 0 bases and J 1 base, leaving 5 bases between the germline ends. The CDR3 reads CASSVDRSGNTIYF. In DNA, the CDR3 is TGTGCCAGCAGCGTAGACAGATCTGGAAACACCATATATTTT.

The rearrangement links TRBV5-8 to TRBJ1-4; D is undetermined. V was shortened by 4 bases and J by 6 bases, with 13 bases between the two germline ends. CDR3 length equals 14 residues. Germline loops: CDR1 SGHTS, CDR2 YDEGEE. CDR3 amino acids: CASSLLEPHEKLFF. CDR3 DNA sequence: TGTGCCAGCAGCCTTTTGGAGCCCCATGAAAAACTGTTTTTT.

This clonotype has a count of ten or more. The chain carries TRBV24-1 and TRBJ2-1; no clear D gene. V shed 3 bases and J shed 8 bases, with 22 bases lying between them. Germline values: CDR1 KGHDR, CDR2 SFDVKD. This CDR3 contains 17 residues. CDR3 sequence: CATSDPRQAARIDEQFF. The CDR3 region has the DNA TGTGCCACCAGTGATCCCAGGCAGGCCGCACGTATAGATGAGCAGTTCTTC.

Only a few counts were recorded for this clonotype. The chain carries TRBV27 and TRBJ1-1; D unresolved. Trimming cost V 0 bases and J 10 bases, with 12 bases left between them. The CDR3 loop spans 13 amino acids. Germline V gives CDR1 MNHEY, CDR2 SMNVEV (reference sequence). CDR3: CASSLSYAEPAFF. The CDR3 region has the DNA TGTGCCAGCAGTTTATCTTATGCGGAACCAGCTTTCTTT.

There are a few counts of this clonotype. The V call is TRBV24-1, the J call TRBJ2-2; 7 nucleotides match TRBD2. The CDR3 has 16 amino acids. V dropped 9 bases and J dropped 0; count of bases not matched to a gene: 9. Germline V CDR1 and CDR2: KGHDR, SFDVKD. Here the CDR3 DNA reads TGTGCCACCGCGTCGACCCGGGAGGCGAACACCGGGGAGCTGTTTTTT. As protein: CATASTREANTGELFF.

Here the CDR3 reads CASSEEQGRINYGYTF. In DNA, the CDR3 is TGTGCCAGCAGTGAAGAACAGGGCCGTATTAACTATGGCTACACCTTC. This chain uses TRBV2 with TRBJ1-2, with D perhaps TRBD1 (6 bases). This CDR3 has 16 amino acids. The V gene lost 1 base and the J gene lost 1 base, with 13 bases spanning the gap. Germline V CDR1 and CDR2: SNHLY, FYNNEI.

The rearrangement joins TRBV5-1 to TRBJ2-7; no definite D call. Germline V gene lookup returns CDR1 SGHRS and CDR2 YFSETQ. This CDR3 contains 13 residues. Trimming cost V 1 base and J 3 bases, with 8 bases left between them. CDR3 in DNA: TGCGCCAGCAGCTTGCCACGAGGCTACGAGCAGTACTTC. Translated, it gives CASSLPRGYEQYF.

The rearrangement uses TRBV7-9 and TRBJ2-2, with D perhaps matching TRBD1 (6 bases). Trimming pared 5 bases from V and 5 bases from J, leaving 12 bases between. The germline CDR1 and CDR2 sequences are SEHNR and FQNEAQ (reference sequence). The CDR3 covers 14 residues. The CDR3 spells CASSPQGLTGELFF. CDR3 coding DNA: TGTGCCAGCAGCCCTCAGGGGTTAACCGGGGAGCTGTTTTTT.

This chain uses TRBV9 with TRBJ2-7; 7 nucleotides match TRBD1. The V segment lost 0 bases and the J segment 0 bases; nucleotides outside the gene matches: 6. Germline V gene lookup returns CDR1 SGDLS and CDR2 YYNGEE. The CDR3 loop spans 16 amino acids. The CDR3 is CASSVGDSPHSYEQYF. CDR3 DNA: TGTGCCAGCAGCGTAGGGGACAGCCCTCACTCCTACGAGCAGTACTTC.

This clonotype came up a few times. The rearrangement joins TRBV29-1 to TRBJ2-7; 11 bases agree with TRBD1. The CDR3 sequence is 13 residues long. The V and J ends lost 6 bases and 3 bases, in that order; junction bases with no gene match: 4. Looked up from germline, CDR1 is SQVTM and CDR2 is ANQGSEA. In nucleotides, the CDR3 is TGCAGCGTCCCCGGGACAGGGGGCTACGAGCAGTACTTC. Translating it yields CSVPGTGGYEQYF.

Ten or more counts support this clonotype. The gene calls are TRBV4-1 and TRBJ2-2; no clear D. Germline V CDR1 and CDR2: MGHRA, YSYEKL. This CDR3 spans 18 amino acids. V was cut by 5 bases and J by 1 base, with 20 bases left in between. CDR3 DNA: TGCGCCAGCAGCGACGCCTCCCCTCTCCTCCGGAACACCGGGGAGCTGTTTTTT. Encoded protein: CASSDASPLLRNTGELFF.

This clonotype was counted between two and nine times. This chain joins TRBV5-1 and TRBJ2-7; 13 nucleotides agree with TRBD2. Germline assignment: CDR1 SGHRS and CDR2 YFSETQ. This CDR3 has 14 amino acids. V lost 0 bases to trimming and J lost 11 bases; unmatched junction nucleotides: 5. CDR3 sequence (DNA): TGCGCCAGCAGCTTGGAGGGACTAGCGGGGAAGAAGTACTTC. Its protein is CASSLEGLAGKKYF.

This clonotype has only a few counts. This chain's CDR3 is CASSIRTSVRNEQFF. In DNA form, the CDR3 reads TGTGCCAGCAGTATCCGGACTAGCGTTAGAAATGAGCAGTTCTTC. This chain links TRBV25-1 with TRBJ2-1, with TRBD2 matching 9 bases. The J segment lost 7 bases and the V segment lost 5 bases, leaving 9 bases of the junction unmatched. Looked up from germline, CDR1 is MGHDK and CDR2 is SYGVNS. The CDR3 is made up of 15 amino acids.

V gene TRBV29-1 combines with J gene TRBJ2-2; 8 bases line up with TRBD1. Germline CDR1 and CDR2: SQVTM and ANQGSEA. The V gene end was trimmed by 2 bases and the J gene end by 7 bases; junction bases not matched to a gene: 9. This CDR3 comprises 15 residues. CDR3 sequence (DNA): TGCAGCGTTGAACTTAGGACAGGGCATGGCGGGGAGCTGTTTTTT. It is translated as CSVELRTGHGGELFF.

This clonotype occurred a few times. The chain links TRBV29-1 to TRBJ1-1; no clear D. Looked up from germline, CDR1 is SQVTM and CDR2 is ANQGSEA. This CDR3 comprises 16 residues. V was clipped by 2 bases and J by 0 bases, with 16 bases between them. The DNA for the CDR3 is TGCAGCGTTGAAAATAAACAGCAAAACTTGAACACTGAAGCTTTCTTT. Its protein product is CSVENKQQNLNTEAFF.

This sequence joins TRBV5-1 and TRBJ2-7; the D gene is possibly TRBD2 (6 bases). V dropped 4 bases and J dropped 0 bases, with 14 bases sitting between them. Germline CDR1 reads SGHRS; CDR2 reads YFSETQ. The length of the CDR3 is 15 residues. CDR3 coding DNA: TGCGCCAGCAGCCGGGACTCCTTAAGCTCCTACGAGCAGTACTTC. Amino acids: CASSRDSLSSYEQYF.

This clonotype has a count of ten or more. The junction differs from germline at one of its ends, possibly a read error. The V gene is TRBV5-5, the J gene TRBJ1-1, with D uncertain. The CDR3 sequence is 13 residues long. CDR1 SGHKS and CDR2 YYEKEE come from the germline V gene (reference sequence). DNA for the CDR3: TGTGCCAGCAGTTTGGGAGCTAACACTGAAGCTTTCTTT. Amino acids: CASSLGANTEAFF.

This clonotype was picked up many times. V gene TRBV20-1 combines with J gene TRBJ2-7, with TRBD2 identical over 7 bases. CDR3 length: 13 residues. V trimming: 0 bases; J trimming: 3 bases; junction bases outside the gene matches: 2. Germline loops: CDR1 DFQATT, CDR2 SNEGSKA (reference sequence). CDR3 sequence: CSARDPGGYEQYF. The CDR3 DNA sequence: TGCAGTGCTAGAGATCCGGGAGGCTACGAGCAGTACTTC.

This clonotype has ten or more counts. This chain joins TRBV5-1 and TRBJ2-5, with D perhaps matching TRBD2 (6 bases). The V gene's germline CDR1 is SGHRS and CDR2 YFSETQ. This CDR3 is built from 14 residues. V was cut by 4 bases and J by 1 base, with 11 bases left in between. CDR3 in DNA: TGCGCCAGCAGCCCCGGGACTTTCCAAGAGACCCAGTACTTC. It yields the protein CASSPGTFQETQYF. The whole variable domain, remainder taken from reference TRBV5-1 and TRBJ2-5, is KAGVTQTPRYLIKTRGQQVTLSCSPISGHRSVSWYQQTPGQGLQFLFEYFSETQRNKGNFPGRFSGRQFSNSRSEMNVSTLELGDSALYLCASSPGTFQETQYFGPGTRLLVL.

This clonotype turned up a few times. The chain has TRBV7-2 and TRBJ2-1; no firm D call. This CDR3 contains 14 residues. Trimming removed 0 bases from V and 8 bases from J, with 11 bases in between. Looked up from germline, CDR1 is SGHTA and CDR2 is FQGNSA. The CDR3: CASSLARLSDEQFF. CDR3 sequence (DNA): TGTGCCAGCAGCTTAGCGCGGCTTTCCGATGAGCAGTTCTTC.

The chain employs TRBV19 and TRBJ1-3; D is ambiguous. CDR1 and CDR2 (germline): LNHDA, SQIVND (reference sequence). The CDR3 contains 13 residues. V was trimmed by 6 bases and J by 0 bases, leaving 6 bases between them. The CDR3 region has the DNA TGTGCCAGTAGGCGCTTCTCTGGAAACACCATATATTTT. Translating it yields CASRRFSGNTIYF.

This clonotype has just a few counts. This chain uses TRBV7-9 with TRBJ2-3; TRBD2 aligns across 14 bases. Germline V lookup: CDR1 SEHNR, CDR2 FQNEAQ (reference sequence). The junction had 8 bases not matched to a gene; V was cut back by 5 bases and J by 1 base. The CDR3 is 18 amino acids. CDR3 protein: CASSVGTSGRYGTDTQYF. The CDR3 DNA is TGTGCCAGCAGCGTCGGGACTAGCGGGAGATATGGCACAGATACGCAGTATTTT.

The rearrangement uses TRBV5-1 and TRBJ2-1; 7 positions agree with TRBD2. This CDR3 contains 15 residues. The trim removed 4 bases at V and 5 bases at J, leaving 9 bases unmatched. Germline V lookup: CDR1 SGHRS, CDR2 YFSETQ. CDR3: CASSPGGSTNNEQFF. CDR3 sequence (DNA): TGCGCCAGCAGCCCCGGGGGGTCAACAAACAATGAGCAGTTCTTC.

This clonotype was observed a handful of times. J is TRBJ1-2 and V is TRBV29-1; unclear D gene. The CDR3 extends over 13 amino acids. CDR1 is SQVTM and CDR2 is ANQGSEA in the germline V gene. The V end lost 6 bases, the J end lost 7 bases, and 18 bases lay between the germline ends. The CDR3 DNA reads TGCAGCGTATACAGCGACCCAAAGGGTGGCTACACCTTC. It yields the protein CSVYSDPKGGYTF.

The chain links TRBV6-4 to TRBJ2-3; weak D call: TRBD1 (5 bases). CDR1 MRHNA and CDR2 SNTAGT come from the germline V gene. V was clipped by 7 bases and J by 0 bases, with 14 bases between them. CDR3 length: 15 amino acids. CDR3 residues: CASNAVPGSTDTQYF. The CDR3 bases are TGTGCCAGCAACGCTGTCCCAGGGAGCACAGATACGCAGTATTTT.

The gene calls are TRBV18 and TRBJ2-7; maybe TRBD1 (5 bases). The V gene's germline CDR1 is KGHSH and CDR2 LQKENI. Trimming pared 3 bases from V and 3 bases from J, leaving 15 bases between. The CDR3 totals 15 residues. CDR3 bases: TGTGCCAGCTCACCCGAGGACATTCCAAACTACGAGCAGTACTTC. This encodes CASSPEDIPNYEQYF. The complete variable domain, with remaining parts taken from reference TRBV18 and TRBJ2-7, reads NAGVMQNPRHLVRRRGQEARLRCSPMKGHSHVYWYRQLPEEGLKFMVYLQKENIIDESGMPKERFSAEFPKEGPSILRIQQVVRGDSAAYFCASSPEDIPNYEQYFGPGTRLTVT.

CDR3 loop: CASSPGHTYNEQFF. The CDR3 bases are TGTGCCAGCAGCCCGGGACACACCTACAATGAGCAGTTCTTC. V usage is TRBV28 and J usage is TRBJ2-1; D is possibly TRBD1 (6 bases). CDR1 is MDHEN, CDR2 SYDVKM, per germline. The germline V and J ends were trimmed by 6 bases and 2 bases, with 11 bases remaining between them. The CDR3 spans 14 residues.